This passage covers 8 T cell receptor beta chains from one sample sequenced in a study of T cell responses to AZD1222 COVID-19 vaccine. Libraries were prepared by immunoSEQ multiplex PCR; TCRdb keeps only in-frame clonotypes and omits some of them. The sample yields 130,000 to 150,000 clones, about 91% seen once. The sequencing here drew on peripheral blood, taken on day 0 of AZD1222 vaccination. The receptors were gathered from an adult in good health.

The gene calls are TRBV11-3 and TRBJ2-3; 11 positions match TRBD1. V lost 2 bases, J lost 1 base, and 2 bases stayed unmatched. This CDR3 has 16 amino acids. Germline lookup yields CDR1 SGHNT and CDR2 YENEEA. CDR3 coding DNA: TGTGCCAGCAGCTTATGGGGACAGGGGGGCACAGATACGCAGTATTTT. Amino acids: CASSLWGQGGTDTQYF.

The V gene is TRBV6-2 or TRBV6-3, the J gene TRBJ1-4, with 10 nucleotides matching TRBD1. In germline, CDR1 is MNHEY, CDR2 SVGEGT. The CDR3 has 17 amino acids. Trimming at V came to 6 bases and at J to 0 bases, leaving 7 bases not matched to a gene. CDR3 coding DNA: TGTGCCAGCAGCCGGTCCGGGACAGGGGCAACTAATGAAAAACTGTTTTTT. It is translated as CASSRSGTGATNEKLFF.

The V call is TRBV5-8, the J call TRBJ1-2; 10 positions agree with TRBD1. V dropped 1 base and J dropped 4; count of bases not matched to a gene: 7. The length of the CDR3 is 16 residues. Germline CDR1 and CDR2: SGHTS and YDEGEE. CDR3 sequence (DNA): TGTGCCAGCAGCTTGTCCCGGGACAGGGGAGGCTATGGCTACACCTTC. It translates to CASSLSRDRGGYGYTF.

V gene TRBV3-1 (or the pseudogene TRBV3-2) combines with J gene TRBJ1-6, with D perhaps TRBD1 (5 bases). The germline V gene has CDR1 LGHDT and CDR2 YNNKEL (reference sequence). V lost 1 base, J lost 7 bases, and 17 bases lay in between. The CDR3 extends over 17 amino acids. The CDR3 loop reads CASSQGGGSVGNSPLHF. CDR3 nucleotide sequence: TGTGCCAGCAGCCAAGGTGGGGGGTCCGTAGGAAATTCACCCCTCCACTTT.

V is TRBV30 and J is TRBJ2-7, with 8 bases aligning to TRBD1. Looked up from germline, CDR1 is GTSNPN and CDR2 is SVGIG (reference sequence). The junction had 9 bases not matched to a gene; V was cut back by 8 bases and J by 3 bases. The CDR3 consists of 13 residues. CDR3 sequence reads: CAGKTGGLYEQYF. The CDR3, as DNA: TGTGCCGGGAAAACAGGGGGACTCTACGAGCAGTACTTC.

This rearrangement joins TRBV19 to TRBJ2-5; TRBD2 matches 7 bases. This CDR3 has 14 amino acids. CDR1 LNHDA and CDR2 SQIVND come from the germline V gene (reference sequence). V dropped 4 bases and J dropped 5; count of bases not matched to a gene: 7. This CDR3 is CASSTVRGGETQYF. The CDR3 bases are TGTGCCAGTAGTACCGTCCGGGGAGGGGAGACCCAGTACTTC.

The chain links TRBV11-3 to TRBJ2-7; D gene unclear. The CDR3 extends over 13 amino acids. Germline loops: CDR1 SGHNT, CDR2 YENEEA. V was cut by 5 bases and J by 0 bases, with 8 bases left in between. CDR3 sequence reads: CASSPMSSYEQYF. CDR3 nucleotides: TGTGCCAGCAGCCCAATGAGCTCCTACGAGCAGTACTTC.

Here the CDR3 reads CASSRTGGGRFRTEAFF. The CDR3 nucleotides are TGTGCCAGCAGCCGTACAGGGGGAGGTCGTTTTCGGACTGAAGCTTTCTTT. V usage is TRBV9 and J usage is TRBJ1-1, with 8 bases lining up with TRBD1. This CDR3 is 17 amino acids long. Germline trimming cut 4 bases from V and 5 bases from J; bases unmatched to any gene: 16. Germline V lookup: CDR1 SGDLS, CDR2 YYNGEE.